These 17 T cell receptor beta chains share one sample of origin, sequenced in a study of CD4+ T cells in melanoma. Profiling relied on immunoSEQ multiplex PCR, and the TCRdb table lists in-frame clones only, not all of them. In the table there are more than 10,000 clones, around 60% of which are singletons. The sequenced material came from cells from a culture (not recorded whether cultured in vitro). The receptor source for this set is a human donor with melanoma.

The chain combines TRBV7-9 with TRBJ2-5; D not resolved. V lost 1 base and J 5 bases, leaving 8 bases between the germline ends. The CDR3 loop spans 13 amino acids. CDR1 is SEHNR and CDR2 is FQNEAQ in the germline V gene (reference sequence). In DNA form, the CDR3 reads TGTGCCAGCAGCTTAGGCATTAGGGAGACCCAGTACTTC. Translated: CASSLGIRETQYF. The entire variable domain, with the rest obtained from reference TRBV7-9 and TRBJ2-5, is as follows: DTGVSQNPRHKITKRGQNVTFRCDPISEHNRLYWYRQTLGQGPEFLTYFQNEAQLEKSRLLSDRFSAERPKGSFSTLEIQRTEQGDSAMYLCASSLGIRETQYFGPGTRLLVL.

The chain couples TRBV7-2 to TRBJ1-3; 7 bases map to TRBD1. The CDR3 length is 19 residues. V lost 5 bases, J lost 0 bases, and 16 bases stayed unmatched. Germline values: CDR1 SGHTA, CDR2 FQGNSA. The CDR3 nucleotides are TGTGCCAGCAGCCCCAGGGCACAGGGGCATCCCGGCTCTGGAAACACCATATATTTT. Translation: CASSPRAQGHPGSGNTIYF.

This clone showed up just once. The J gene is TRBJ2-7, the V gene TRBV9; 12 nucleotides agree with TRBD2. J was trimmed by 2 bases and V by 7 bases; bases with no gene match: 7. CDR3 length: 15 residues. Looked up from germline, CDR1 is SGDLS and CDR2 is YYNGEE. The CDR3 bases are TGTGCCAGCTCCTTGACTAGCGGGGGACCCTACGAGCAGTACTTC. This sequence encodes CASSLTSGGPYEQYF.

The chain joins TRBV4-1 to TRBJ2-2, with 10 bases that match TRBD2. The CDR3 spans 15 residues. The trim removed 11 bases at V and 3 bases at J, leaving 9 bases unmatched. CDR1 is MGHRA and CDR2 is YSYEKL in the germline V gene. CDR3 nucleotides: TGCGCCTCTCGTCCAGCGGGGGGGCACACCGGGGAGCTGTTTTTT. It codes for CASRPAGGHTGELFF.

The chain uses TRBV30 and TRBJ1-2; D might be TRBD1 (6 bases). Germline V gene sequence: CDR1 GTSNPN, CDR2 SVGIG (reference sequence). The CDR3 loop spans 15 amino acids. Trimming pared 0 bases from V and 8 bases from J, leaving 19 bases between. The CDR3, as DNA: TGTGCCTGGAGTGTCGAAGTTAGGGGGTTGTACGGCTACACCTTC. This gives the protein CAWSVEVRGLYGYTF.

The J gene is TRBJ2-7, the V gene TRBV6-5; possibly TRBD1 or TRBD2 for D (5 bases each). V lost 5 bases and J 4 bases, leaving 15 bases between the germline ends. The CDR3 is 14 amino acids. The V gene's germline CDR1 is MNHEY and CDR2 SVGAGI. The CDR3 DNA reads TGTGCCAGCAGTGAGGGGCGGCAGCAATACGAGCAGTACTTC. Encoded protein: CASSEGRQQYEQYF.

The V and J genes are TRBV4-2 and TRBJ2-7, with D perhaps TRBD1 (5 bases). The V gene lost 0 bases and the J gene lost 5 bases, with 14 bases spanning the gap. Germline V gives CDR1 LGHNA, CDR2 YNFKEQ. The CDR3 sequence is 15 residues long. CDR3 region: CASSQDFTGADEQYF. CDR3 bases: TGTGCCAGCAGCCAAGATTTTACAGGAGCCGACGAGCAGTACTTC.

This clone was found a few times. V is TRBV18 and J is TRBJ1-4; possibly TRBD1 for D (5 bases). The CDR3 length is 14 residues. The germline gives CDR1 KGHSH, CDR2 LQKENI. V shed 3 bases and J shed 5 bases, with 10 bases lying between them. CDR3 DNA: TGTGCCAGCTCACCGACGACAGTAAATGAAAAACTGTTTTTT. Amino acids: CASSPTTVNEKLFF.

The chain is built from TRBV5-8 and TRBJ1-3; D may be TRBD1 (5 bases). V gave up 4 bases and J gave up 0 bases, with 11 bases separating them. CDR3 length: 15 amino acids. Germline CDR1 is SGHTS and CDR2 is YDEGEE. The CDR3 region is CASSQDIGSGNTIYF. In DNA, the CDR3 is TGTGCCAGCAGCCAGGACATTGGCTCTGGAAACACCATATATTTT.

The chain couples TRBV11-2 to TRBJ2-3; the match to TRBD2 covers 13 bases. Per the germline V gene, CDR1 is SGHAT and CDR2 is FQNNGV. The CDR3 spans 17 residues. The junction had 7 bases not matched to a gene; V was cut back by 4 bases and J by 3 bases. The CDR3, as DNA: TGTGCCAGCAGCTCCGGGACTAGCGGGGTTTTAACAGATACGCAGTATTTT. Translation: CASSSGTSGVLTDTQYF.

This clone has only a few counts. This chain links TRBV7-9 with TRBJ1-6; weak D call: TRBD1 (5 bases). The CDR3 is 14 residues long. V was cut by 5 bases and J by 10 bases, with 15 bases left in between. Germline V gives CDR1 SEHNR, CDR2 FQNEAQ (reference sequence). CDR3 residues: CASSPTRGQSPLHF. The CDR3 DNA reads as TGTGCCAGCAGCCCGACAAGGGGCCAGTCACCCCTCCACTTT.

The rearrangement uses TRBV10-3 and TRBJ1-6; D not resolved. This CDR3 comprises 15 residues. Germline CDR1 and CDR2: ENHRY and SYGVKD. Trimming cost V 3 bases and J 0 bases, with 6 bases left between them. The CDR3 protein is CAISDPSSYNSPLHF. Here the CDR3 DNA reads TGTGCCATCAGTGACCCCAGCTCCTATAATTCACCCCTCCACTTT.

This CDR3 reads CASKKVGTSGPGGYNEQFF. The CDR3 coding sequence is TGCGCCAGCAAGAAGGTTGGGACTAGCGGACCCGGAGGGTACAATGAGCAGTTCTTC. The rearrangement uses TRBV5-1 and TRBJ2-1, with TRBD2 matching over 11 bases. J was trimmed by 4 bases and V by 6 bases; bases with no gene match: 18. CDR3 size: 19 residues. CDR1 SGHRS and CDR2 YFSETQ come from the germline V gene.

V is TRBV4-2 and J is TRBJ2-7, with D unresolved. Trimming shortened V by 1 base and J by 2 bases, and 15 bases separated the two germline ends. Germline values: CDR1 LGHNA, CDR2 YNFKEQ. CDR3 length: 16 amino acids. CDR3 sequence (DNA): TGTGCCAGCAGCCAAGGACTGCGTCTCGAAGCCTACGAGCAGTACTTC. Protein: CASSQGLRLEAYEQYF.

Comments on this clone: Relative to the germline gene, one junction end is altered; a read error may explain this. The chain joins TRBV10-3 to TRBJ2-7; 10 nucleotides align to TRBD1. CDR3 length equals 15 residues. Germline V gives CDR1 ENHRY, CDR2 SYGVKD. DNA of the CDR3: TGTGCCAGCAGTAATCCGGGACAGGGGCTTGTAAAGCAGTACTTC. Protein sequence: CASSNPGQGLVKQYF.

The J gene is TRBJ2-7, the V gene TRBV2, with D possibly TRBD1 on 5 matching bases. CDR1 and CDR2 (germline): SNHLY, FYNNEI. The CDR3 loop spans 14 amino acids. Trimming took 8 bases from V and 1 from J, leaving 15 bases between them. The CDR3 sequence is CASLQGWESYEQYF. The CDR3 DNA sequence: TGTGCCAGCCTGCAGGGCTGGGAATCCTACGAGCAGTACTTC.

The chain has TRBV29-1 and TRBJ1-4; tentatively, D is TRBD1 (5 bases). CDR1 and CDR2 from the germline V gene are SQVTM and ANQGSEA. This CDR3 is built from 15 residues. The V end was cut by 2 bases, the J end by 4 bases, with 14 bases between. CDR3 loop: CSVESGTPFNEKLFF. DNA for the CDR3: TGCAGCGTTGAAAGCGGGACTCCTTTTAATGAAAAACTGTTTTTT.